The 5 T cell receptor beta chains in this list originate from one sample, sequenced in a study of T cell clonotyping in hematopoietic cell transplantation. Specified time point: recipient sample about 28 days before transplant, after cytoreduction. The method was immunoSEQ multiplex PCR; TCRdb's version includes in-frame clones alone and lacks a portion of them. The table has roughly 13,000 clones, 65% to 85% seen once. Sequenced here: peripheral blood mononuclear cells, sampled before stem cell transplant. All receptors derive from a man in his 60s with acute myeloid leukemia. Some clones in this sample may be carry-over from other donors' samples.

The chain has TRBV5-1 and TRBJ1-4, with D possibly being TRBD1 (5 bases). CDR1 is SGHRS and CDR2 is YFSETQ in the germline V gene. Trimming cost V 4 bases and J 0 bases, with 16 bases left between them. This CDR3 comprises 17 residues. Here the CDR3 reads CASSPSGGIATNEKLFF. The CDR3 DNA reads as TGCGCCAGCAGCCCGTCGGGGGGAATTGCAACTAATGAAAAACTGTTTTTT.

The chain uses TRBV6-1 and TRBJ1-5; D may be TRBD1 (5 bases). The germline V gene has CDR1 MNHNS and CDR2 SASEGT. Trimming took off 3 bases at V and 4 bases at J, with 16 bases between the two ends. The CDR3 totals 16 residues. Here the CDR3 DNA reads TGTGCCAGCAGTGAGAATGGGGCAGGCGGAAATCAGCCCCAGCATTTT. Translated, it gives CASSENGAGGNQPQHF.

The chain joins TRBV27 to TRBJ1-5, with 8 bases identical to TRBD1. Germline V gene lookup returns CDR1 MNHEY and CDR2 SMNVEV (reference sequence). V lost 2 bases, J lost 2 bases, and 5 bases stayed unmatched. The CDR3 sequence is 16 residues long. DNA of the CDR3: TGTGCCAGCAGTTTAAGCGACAGGGGCGGCAATCAGCCCCAGCATTTT. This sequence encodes CASSLSDRGGNQPQHF.

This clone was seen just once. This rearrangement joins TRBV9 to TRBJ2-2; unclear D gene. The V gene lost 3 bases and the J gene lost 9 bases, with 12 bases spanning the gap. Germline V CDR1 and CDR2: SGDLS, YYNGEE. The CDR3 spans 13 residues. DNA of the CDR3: TGTGCCAGCAGCGCCCTCCCCGGCCGGGAGCTGTTTTTT. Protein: CASSALPGRELFF.

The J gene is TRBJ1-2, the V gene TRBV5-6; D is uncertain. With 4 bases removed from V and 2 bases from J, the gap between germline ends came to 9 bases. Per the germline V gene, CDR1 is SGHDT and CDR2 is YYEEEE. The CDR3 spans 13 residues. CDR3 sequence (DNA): TGTGCCAGCAGCCCTGGTGGGAACTATGGCTACACCTTC. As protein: CASSPGGNYGYTF.